This record looks at one T cell receptor beta chain sequence and its context. Its antigen is currently unknown. This specimen comes from a study of cytomegalovirus exposure and HLA in healthy donors. The germline V gene has CDR1 MGHRA and CDR2 YSYEKL. V was pared by 4 bases and J by 4 bases, with 13 bases between. The CDR3 has 14 amino acids. Study observations and caveats: Other equally common chains were less clonally expanded than HLA-associated TCR beta chains, a later analysis showed. The study listed 150 to 200 cytomegalovirus-associated TCR beta chains. For TCR beta chains, V- and J-gene trimming was later linked to a missense DCLRE1C variant.

Healthy individuals who donated bone marrow served as the donors. This PCR relied on a set of 60 Vbeta primers and 13 Jbeta primers. Data came from immunoSEQ multiplex PCR; TCRdb stores just in-frame clones and leaves some out. The table has about 150,000 clones, 65% to 80% seen once. This chain joins TRBV4-1 and TRBJ1-2; a possible D gene is TRBD1 (5 bases). Sequencing was done on a sample of PBMCs. This sequence originates from a male donor in good health and CMV-seronegative. For the CDR3, the DNA is TGCGCCAGCAGCCTCCGGACAAGGACCTATGGCTACACCTTC. This encodes CASSLRTRTYGYTF.